This passage covers 31 T cell receptor beta chains from one sample sequenced in a study of radiotherapy plus CTLA-4 blockade in lung cancer. Data came from immunoSEQ multiplex PCR; TCRdb stores just in-frame clones and leaves some out. Altogether around 71,000 clones are present, 65% to 85% being singletons, with the ten largest covering approximately 15%. Sequencing was performed on peripheral blood, taken from a patient treated with radiotherapy plus ipilimumab. Receptors were obtained from a human donor with non-small cell lung cancer whose response to radiotherapy plus ipilimumab could not be evaluated. Some clones in this sample may be carry-over from other donors' samples.

V and J are TRBV28 and TRBJ1-5, with 9 bases that match TRBD1. The CDR3 spans 14 residues. V was pared by 6 bases and J by 6 bases, with 6 bases of the junction left unmatched. The V gene's germline CDR1 is MDHEN and CDR2 SYDVKM. The CDR3 loop reads CASSPDRGSQPQHF. The CDR3, as DNA: TGTGCCAGCAGCCCGGACAGGGGCAGTCAGCCCCAGCATTTT.

V gene TRBV7-2 combines with J gene TRBJ2-7; TRBD2 is a possible D gene (7 bases). CDR1 SGHTA and CDR2 FQGNSA come from the germline V gene. The germline V and J ends were trimmed by 5 bases and 2 bases, with 16 bases remaining between them. This CDR3 has 15 amino acids. CDR3 in amino acids: CASSPSGRGAYEQYF. Here the CDR3 DNA reads TGTGCCAGCAGCCCGAGTGGGAGGGGGGCCTACGAGCAGTACTTC.

The V call is TRBV7-3, the J call TRBJ2-5; 14 bases agree with TRBD2. The CDR3 sequence is 15 residues long. Per the germline V gene, CDR1 is SGHTA and CDR2 is FQGTGA. With 5 bases clipped from V and 4 bases from J, the junction kept 3 bases outside the gene matches. CDR3 sequence: CASSPGLAGAETQYF. The CDR3 nucleotides read TGTGCCAGCAGCCCGGGACTAGCGGGGGCAGAGACCCAGTACTTC.

The genes are TRBV5-1 and TRBJ1-1; possibly TRBD1 for D (6 bases). This CDR3 spans 15 amino acids. CDR1 is SGHRS and CDR2 is YFSETQ in the germline V gene. V was pared by 6 bases and J by 1 base, with 16 bases between. For the CDR3, the DNA is TGCGCCAGCAACCAACAACAGGGTCCGAACACTGAAGCTTTCTTT. As protein: CASNQQQGPNTEAFF.

This clone turned up a few times. The chain combines TRBV7-5 with TRBJ1-2; TRBD1, the table's D call, was not compared with the DNA. TRBV7-5 is listed as a pseudogene. The CDR3 is made up of 15 amino acids. For the CDR3, the DNA is TGTGCCAGAAGAGACCGGGACAGAACTAACTATGGCTACACCTTC. Encoded protein: CARRDRDRTNYGYTF.

The CDR3 region has the DNA TGTGCCAGCAGCCCCGTGCGGGGGGGCCGTGGAGAGACCCAGTACTTC. Residues: CASSPVRGGRGETQYF. The rearrangement joins TRBV7-6 to TRBJ2-5, with 9 bases identical to TRBD2. The trim removed 5 bases at V and 4 bases at J, leaving 11 bases unmatched. This CDR3 region has 16 residues. Germline V gives CDR1 SGHVS, CDR2 FNYEAQ.

This clone was counted a few times. The rearrangement links TRBV5-4 to TRBJ2-5; 11 bases agree with TRBD1. The J call is uncertain, as TRBJ2-7 better fits the DNA end. Germline V gene sequence: CDR1 SGHNT, CDR2 YYREEE (reference sequence). This CDR3 has 17 residues. In DNA, the CDR3 is TGTGCCAGCAGCCCTCCTCGGACAGGGGGCGCGCCCTACGAGCAGTACTTC. Translating it yields CASSPPRTGGAPYEQYF.

This chain links TRBV7-3 with TRBJ2-1; 9 positions agree with TRBD2. Germline V gene data show CDR1 as SGHTA and CDR2 as FQGTGA. There are 18 residues in the CDR3. The V gene end was trimmed by 4 bases and the J gene end by 7 bases; junction bases not matched to a gene: 17. The CDR3 region is CASSSMPSTSGSRNEQFF. The CDR3 DNA is TGTGCCAGCAGCTCTATGCCCTCGACTAGCGGCTCGAGAAATGAGCAGTTCTTC.

The rearrangement uses TRBV2 and TRBJ1-2; 10 positions agree with TRBD1. Germline V lookup: CDR1 SNHLY, CDR2 FYNNEI. This CDR3 region has 14 residues. Trimming removed 6 bases from V and 1 base from J; junction bases left unmatched: 2. The CDR3 loop reads CASRDRGGNYGYTF. CDR3 DNA sequence: TGTGCCAGCAGGGACAGGGGGGGTAACTATGGCTACACCTTC.

V and J are TRBV12-2 and TRBJ1-1; TRBD1 reflects the table's D call only, with no check against the DNA. TRBV12-2 is a listed pseudogene. The CDR3 has 17 residues. The CDR3 spells CASRLQGPRKDNTEAFF. For the CDR3, the DNA is TGTGCAAGTCGCTTACAGGGGCCTAGGAAGGACAACACTGAAGCTTTCTTT.

V and J are TRBV2 and TRBJ2-1; 14 bases are a match to TRBD2. Germline CDR1 SNHLY, CDR2 FYNNEI. V dropped 3 bases and J dropped 0; count of bases not matched to a gene: 4. The CDR3 totals 18 residues. The DNA of the CDR3 is TGTGCCAGCAGTGAGGGACTAGCGGGGGACCTCTCCTACAATGAGCAGTTCTTC. It codes for CASSEGLAGDLSYNEQFF.

The sample holds a few counts of this clone. The V gene is TRBV28, the J gene TRBJ1-2, with 7 bases identical to TRBD1. The ends lost 6 bases at V and 6 bases at J; junction bases unmatched: 10. In germline, CDR1 is MDHEN, CDR2 SYDVKM. The CDR3 loop spans 14 amino acids. The CDR3 reads CASSPSDRDDGYTF. DNA of the CDR3: TGTGCCAGCAGCCCCAGCGACAGGGATGATGGCTACACCTTC.

The gene calls are TRBV5-6 and TRBJ2-6; no clear D gene. Trimming cost V 0 bases and J 4 bases, with 2 bases left between them. The CDR3 is made up of 13 amino acids. The germline V gene has CDR1 SGHDT and CDR2 YYEEEE. The DNA of the CDR3 is TGTGCCAGCAGCTTGGTAGGGGCCAACGTCCTGACTTTC. This encodes CASSLVGANVLTF.

This chain links TRBV29-1 with TRBJ1-3, with TRBD1 identical over 7 bases. V lost 5 bases, J lost 2 bases, and 3 bases stayed unmatched. The CDR3 is 13 amino acids. Germline V gene sequence: CDR1 SQVTM, CDR2 ANQGSEA. CDR3 amino acids: CSVRDRAGNTIYF. The CDR3 DNA follows: TGCAGCGTTCGAGACAGGGCTGGAAACACCATATATTTT.

The genes are TRBV27 and TRBJ1-5, with a weak D call TRBD1 (6 bases). Deletions cut 6 bases from V and 2 bases from J, with 14 bases between. Germline V gene lookup returns CDR1 MNHEY and CDR2 SMNVEV (reference sequence). This CDR3 has 15 amino acids. The CDR3, as DNA: TGTGCCAGCAGCTCCACAGGGTTGGGCAATCAGCCCCAGCATTTT. Translated, it gives CASSSTGLGNQPQHF.

This clone was counted only a few times. The chain combines TRBV2 with TRBJ1-4; maybe TRBD1 (6 bases). This CDR3 is 13 amino acids long. Trimming pared 7 bases from V and 7 bases from J, leaving 13 bases between. Looked up from germline, CDR1 is SNHLY and CDR2 is FYNNEI. As DNA, the CDR3 is TGTGCCAGCATAACAGGGAAGGGTGAAAAACTGTTTTTT. Translating it yields CASITGKGEKLFF.

This clone was counted between two and nine times. The genes are TRBV2 and TRBJ1-5; unclear D gene. V shed 6 bases and J shed 4 bases, with 10 bases lying between them. CDR3 length equals 13 residues. Germline V gives CDR1 SNHLY, CDR2 FYNNEI. CDR3 nucleotide sequence: TGTGCCAGCAGGGGAGACACAAATCAGCCCCAGCATTTT. This codes for CASRGDTNQPQHF.

The V and J genes are TRBV2 and TRBJ1-5, with 7 bases fitting TRBD1. Germline CDR1 reads SNHLY; CDR2 reads FYNNEI. The ends lost 1 base at V and 5 bases at J; junction bases unmatched: 8. The CDR3 length is 16 residues. CDR3 sequence: CASSEGNRGGDQPQHF. In DNA, the CDR3 is TGTGCCAGCAGTGAAGGGAACAGGGGTGGCGATCAGCCCCAGCATTTT.

This rearrangement joins TRBV6-6 to TRBJ1-2; 7 bases are shared with TRBD1. This CDR3 comprises 13 residues. CDR1 and CDR2 (germline): MNHNY, SVGAGI (reference sequence). Trimming cost V 8 bases and J 8 bases; bases outside gene matches: 11. The DNA of the CDR3 is TGTGCCAGCTCCCCAGGGGGTTTCGGAGGCTACACCTTC. Its translation is CASSPGGFGGYTF.

The V and J genes are TRBV27 and TRBJ2-3; D possibly corresponds to TRBD1 (5 bases). V gave up 4 bases and J gave up 1 base, with 9 bases separating them. Germline V gene lookup returns CDR1 MNHEY and CDR2 SMNVEV (reference sequence). The CDR3 is 14 amino acids. CDR3: CASSWGLRTDTQYF. The CDR3 bases are TGTGCCAGCAGTTGGGGCCTTCGCACAGATACGCAGTATTTT.

The chain has TRBV7-2 and TRBJ2-1, with 7 nucleotides matching TRBD2. The CDR3 covers 16 residues. Germline assignment: CDR1 SGHTA and CDR2 FQGNSA. The ends lost 2 bases at V and 9 bases at J; junction bases unmatched: 13. CDR3 coding DNA: TGTGCCAGCAGCTTAACTCTTGCGGGGGTAGCGGGTGAGCAGTTCTTC. Translating it yields CASSLTLAGVAGEQFF.

V is TRBV19 and J is TRBJ1-2, with TRBD1 as a possible D gene (6 bases). The V gene's germline CDR1 is LNHDA and CDR2 SQIVND (reference sequence). The CDR3 has 13 amino acids. Deletions cut 5 bases from V and 8 bases from J, with 15 bases between. This chain's CDR3 is CASSEQGRQGYTF. The CDR3 DNA reads TGTGCCAGTAGTGAACAGGGAAGGCAGGGCTACACCTTC.

This chain connects TRBV6-1 to TRBJ1-2, with 12 bases lining up with TRBD1. The V gene's germline CDR1 is MNHNS and CDR2 SASEGT. The J segment lost 5 bases and the V segment lost 1 base, leaving 5 bases of the junction unmatched. CDR3 length: 16 residues. The CDR3 is CASSEVGTGGGYGYTF. CDR3 DNA: TGTGCCAGCAGTGAAGTGGGGACAGGGGGCGGGTATGGCTACACCTTC.

Here the CDR3 DNA reads TGTGCCAGTAGTATCCGACAGGGTGCAACTAATGAAAAACTGTTTTTT. Protein sequence: CASSIRQGATNEKLFF. The chain combines TRBV19 with TRBJ1-4; TRBD1 matches at 7 bases. This CDR3 has 16 residues. Germline lookup yields CDR1 LNHDA and CDR2 SQIVND (reference sequence). The junction had 4 bases not matched to a gene; V was cut back by 3 bases and J by 0 bases.

V gene TRBV7-6 combines with J gene TRBJ1-1; D might be TRBD1 (5 bases). Trimming left V 4 bases short and J 0 bases short, with 27 bases between. This CDR3 is built from 20 residues. The germline V gene encodes CDR1 SGHVS and CDR2 FNYEAQ. The chain's CDR3 is CASSSRWGREVIGVNTEAFF. The CDR3 nucleotides are TGTGCCAGCAGCTCCCGTTGGGGCAGGGAGGTAATCGGGGTGAACACTGAAGCTTTCTTT.

This clone was seen only a few times. V usage is TRBV28 and J usage is TRBJ1-5, with D tentatively TRBD1 (6 bases). Germline V gene sequence: CDR1 MDHEN, CDR2 SYDVKM. This CDR3 comprises 14 residues. The V end was cut by 6 bases, the J end by 6 bases, with 15 bases between. CDR3 in amino acids: CASRSGGGLQPQHF. CDR3 coding DNA: TGTGCCAGCAGGTCCGGGGGGGGCCTTCAGCCCCAGCATTTT.

This chain connects TRBV6-5 to TRBJ1-2; unclear D gene. The germline CDR1 and CDR2 sequences are MNHEY and SVGAGI. V lost 6 bases and J 4 bases, leaving 9 bases between the germline ends. The CDR3 contains 12 residues. The CDR3: CASSGSLYGYTF. The DNA of the CDR3 is TGTGCCAGCAGCGGTTCTCTCTATGGCTACACCTTC.

The rearrangement uses TRBV5-1 and TRBJ2-5, with D maybe TRBD2 (5 bases). Deletions cut 1 base from V and 10 bases from J, with 14 bases between. The germline gives CDR1 SGHRS, CDR2 YFSETQ. CDR3 length: 13 amino acids. The CDR3 sequence is CASSLLQPEGQYF. The CDR3 DNA reads TGCGCCAGCAGCTTGCTGCAACCTGAGGGCCAGTACTTC.

In this sample, this clone turned up many times. The J gene is TRBJ1-1, the V gene TRBV19; unclear D gene. There are 14 residues in the CDR3. V lost 6 bases and J lost 1, with 12 bases in between. CDR1 is LNHDA, CDR2 SQIVND, per germline (reference sequence). The CDR3 here is CASRYKGGNTEAFF. Written as DNA, the CDR3 is TGTGCCAGTAGATATAAGGGAGGGAACACTGAAGCTTTCTTT.

To note about this clone: The junction departs from germline at one end; a sequencing error may be responsible. The chain has TRBV7-7 and TRBJ2-7, with 10 nucleotides matching TRBD1. CDR1 is SSHAT, CDR2 FNYEAQ, per germline (reference sequence). The CDR3 has 15 amino acids. The CDR3 sequence: CASSPGQGISYEQYF. The CDR3 DNA follows: TGTGCTAGCAGCCCGGGACAGGGGATTTCCTACGAGCAGTACTTC.

This chain joins TRBV6-5 and TRBJ2-7; no firm D call. Looked up from germline, CDR1 is MNHEY and CDR2 is SVGAGI. This CDR3 is built from 11 residues. Trimming took off 6 bases at V and 4 bases at J, with 7 bases between the two ends. CDR3 region: CASSRGYEQYF. The CDR3 bases are TGTGCCAGCAGCCGCGGTTACGAGCAGTACTTC.